The source of this TCR beta chain is a study of early T cells in non-severe SARS-CoV-2 infection. Individual cDNA molecules were tagged with unique molecular identifiers. TCRdb called the 5' RACE reads again in MiXCR, with one record for every CDR3 protein. Of 55,000 to 70,000 distinct CDR3 sequences in the sample, 5.6% were seen once. The germline V gene has CDR1 MGHRA and CDR2 YSYEKL. This CDR3 region has 15 residues. Between the trimmed V and J ends, which lost 0 bases and 0 bases, there was a span of 8 bases. This clonotype was seen ten or more times. The genes are TRBV4-1 and TRBJ1-1; D unclear. The sequenced material came from whole blood. This TCR derives from an adult who was a healthcare worker with PCR-confirmed SARS-CoV-2 infection or an uninfected control (not recorded which). CDR3 protein: CASSQDRALNTEAFF. In DNA, the CDR3 is TGCGCCAGCAGCCAAGATCGGGCCCTGAACACTGAAGCTTTCTTT.